Listed below are T cell receptor beta chains from one sample, sequenced in a study of immune heterogeneity within non-small cell lung tumors. MiXCR was run by TCRdb on the multiplex PCR reads, yielding one entry per CDR3 protein. In the table there are over 9,000 distinct CDR3 sequences, roughly 27% of which are singletons. Sequencing input: lung tumor tissue. These receptors originate from a man between 45 and 60 years old with non-small cell lung cancer. Both conserved end residues are part of each CDR3. A D gene is named only where the DNA matches it firmly. Size tells how often a clone was seen (once, few, many) or the class of an expanded clone, and some rows leave it out.

d_call	v_call	j_call	clone_size	cdr3_nt	cdr3_aa
.	TRBV12-3/TRBV12-4	TRBJ2-1	medium-sized	TGTGCCAGCACCCCGGCCAACTCCTACAATGAGCAGTTCTTC	CASTPANSYNEQFF
.	TRBV30	TRBJ1-3	many	TGTGCCTGGATGAGCGTTTCTGGAAACACCATATATTTT	CAWMSVSGNTIYF
.	TRBV12-3/TRBV12-4	TRBJ1-2	many	TGTGCCAGCAGTCTTAGACAAGACTATGGCTACACCTTC	CASSLRQDYGYTF
.	TRBV4-1	TRBJ1-5	.	TGCGCCAGCAGCCAAGATCCGGGGGGGGCAGGTCAGCCCCAGCATTTT	CASSQDPGGAGQPQHF
TRBD1	TRBV7-3	TRBJ2-1	many	TGTGCCAGCAGCCGGGACAGGGGGCGCGGGCCATCCGAGCAGTTCTTC	CASSRDRGRGPSEQFF
.	TRBV7-9	TRBJ2-2	.	TGTGCCAGCAGACCGCAGGAGAGGAGCACCGGGGAGCTGTTTTTT	CASRPQERSTGELFF
.	TRBV29-1	TRBJ2-7	few	TGCAGCGTTGAATCTTCAGGGGTCGAGCAGTACTTC	CSVESSGVEQYF
.	TRBV3-1	TRBJ2-3	many	TGTGCCAGCAGCCCACTCGCGGCTAGCGGCACAGATACGCAGTATTTT	CASSPLAASGTDTQYF
.	TRBV27	TRBJ2-7	medium-sized	TGTGCCAGCAGAGCTAGAGGACTATCCTCCTACGAGCAGTACTTC	CASRARGLSSYEQYF
TRBD2	TRBV6-4	TRBJ2-1	few	TGTGCCAGCAGTGACCTTAGCGGGGGGGCCGGGGAGCAGTTCTTC	CASSDLSGGAGEQFF
TRBD2	TRBV10-3	TRBJ2-3	.	TGTGCCATCCATTCCGAGACTAGCGGGAGTGGGGGCACAGATACGCAGTATTTT	CAIHSETSGSGGTDTQYF
.	TRBV27	TRBJ1-1	many	TGTGCCAGCAGTACCGGGCTAGAGGGCACTGAAGCTTTCTTT	CASSTGLEGTEAFF
.	TRBV2	TRBJ1-4	medium-sized	TGTGCCAGCAGTGGGGCCGTAGGAAAACTGTTTTTT	CASSGAVGKLFF
.	TRBV5-5	TRBJ2-3	medium-sized	TGTGCCAGCAGCTTAGGACACGGTGGAGATACGCAGTATTTT	CASSLGHGGDTQYF
.	TRBV7-2	TRBJ1-6	medium-sized	TGTGCCAGCAGCTATTTAGGGGGATCCTATAATTCACCCCTCCACTTT	CASSYLGGSYNSPLHF
.	TRBV27	TRBJ1-5	medium-sized	TGTGCCAGCAGCGGAGATTATAGCAATCAGCCCCAGCATTTT	CASSGDYSNQPQHF
.	TRBV28	TRBJ2-7	medium-sized	TGTGCCAGCAGTCAACCTAGGGGCCCAAGTCCCTACGAGCAGTACTTC	CASSQPRGPSPYEQYF
TRBD2	TRBV14	TRBJ2-7	.	TGTGCCAGCAGCCAAAAGCGGGAGGCCGATCCCTACGAGCAGTACTTC	CASSQKREADPYEQYF
.	TRBV12-3/TRBV12-4	TRBJ2-3	medium-sized	TGTGCCAGCAGTTCCTCTCGTAGCACAGATACGCAGTATTTT	CASSSSRSTDTQYF
TRBD1	TRBV7-8	TRBJ2-7	medium-sized	TGTGCCAGCAGCTCGGGACAGGGAATCGAGCAGTACTTC	CASSSGQGIEQYF
.	TRBV10-3	TRBJ2-5	.	TGTGCCATCAGCCCCGTCACTAGAGCCGGCCAAGAGACCCAGTACTTC	CAISPVTRAGQETQYF
.	TRBV19	TRBJ2-7	.	TGTGCCAGTAGTAATCTACAAAGAAAGTCCCACGAGCAGTACTTC	CASSNLQRKSHEQYF
.	TRBV2	TRBJ1-1	few	TGTGCCAGCAGCAACAGGATGAACACTGAAGCTTTCTTT	CASSNRMNTEAFF
.	TRBV20-1	TRBJ2-3	medium-sized	TGCAGTGCTTCGACATCGATACGCACAGATACGCAGTATTTT	CSASTSIRTDTQYF
TRBD1	TRBV6-2/TRBV6-3	TRBJ2-2	.	TGTGCCAGCAGTTCTATAGGGACAGTTCTCACCGGGGAGCTGTTTTTT	CASSSIGTVLTGELFF
.	TRBV28	TRBJ1-2	medium-sized	TGTGCCAGCAGTTTAAACCACTATGGCTACACCTTC	CASSLNHYGYTF
TRBD1	TRBV19	TRBJ1-5	many	TGTGCCAGTAGTACCCCAGACAGGGTGCTTAGAAGCAATCAGCCCCAGCATTTT	CASSTPDRVLRSNQPQHF
TRBD1	TRBV19	TRBJ1-3	many	TGTGCCAGTCGGCCAGGGGGATCAGGAAACACCATATATTTT	CASRPGGSGNTIYF
TRBD1	TRBV3-1	TRBJ1-3	.	TGTGCCAGCAGCCAACCGGGACAGCGAATTGGCTCTGGAAACACCATATATTTT	CASSQPGQRIGSGNTIYF
.	TRBV6-5	TRBJ1-1	medium-sized	TGTGCCAGCAGTTACGACACTGAAGCTTTCTTT	CASSYDTEAFF
.	TRBV5-5	TRBJ2-2	medium-sized	TGTGCCAGCACCTTAGGAGTAGGCGGGGAGCTGTTTTTT	CASTLGVGGELFF
.	TRBV3-1	TRBJ1-2	few	TGTGCCAGCAGCCAAAGAATGGGTGGCTACACCTTC	CASSQRMGGYTF
TRBD2	TRBV3-1	TRBJ2-3	.	TGTGCCAGCGACTTGGGCGGGAGGGGAGATACGCAGTATTTT	CASDLGGRGDTQYF
.	TRBV12-3/TRBV12-4	TRBJ2-2	few	TGTGCCAGCAGTTTAATGTCCATGGCAGGAGTAGAAGGCGGGGAGCTGTTTTTT	CASSLMSMAGVEGGELFF
.	TRBV7-3	TRBJ2-2	few	TGTGCCAGCAGCTCGGGTCTTCTTCTGAACACCGGGGAGCTGTTTTTT	CASSSGLLLNTGELFF
TRBD2	TRBV7-8	TRBJ2-5	.	TGTGCCAGCAGCTTAGCCGAAATTGGAGCGGGAGGCCAAGAGACCCAGTACTTC	CASSLAEIGAGGQETQYF
.	TRBV20-1	TRBJ2-7	.	TGCAGTGCTAGAGCTACCAGTTGGGAGGGGGGTAGGTTTGAGGGAGGCTCCTACGAGCAGTACTTC	CSARATSWEGGRFEGGSYEQYF
TRBD2	TRBV25-1	TRBJ2-7	many	TGTGCCAGCAGACTAGCGGGGGGGCACGAGCAGTACTTC	CASRLAGGHEQYF
.	TRBV30	TRBJ2-3	many	TGTGCCTGGAGTGAGAATTCGGATACGCAGTATTTT	CAWSENSDTQYF
.	TRBV7-7	TRBJ2-3	few	TGTGCCAGCAGCCCCGCTGCGGAGCACACAGATACGCAGTATTTT	CASSPAAEHTDTQYF
TRBD2	TRBV5-4	TRBJ2-1	.	TGTGCCAGCAGAGCCGCTAGCGGGGGGGGCCTTGAGCAGTTCTTC	CASRAASGGGLEQFF
.	TRBV28	TRBJ1-6	medium-sized	TGTGCCAGCAGTTTACTAGAGCAGGGGCTATATTCACCCCTCCACTTT	CASSLLEQGLYSPLHF
TRBD1	TRBV9	TRBJ2-2	.	TGTGCCAGCAGCGTAGACGGACAGGGGTTGCGGGAGCTGTTTTTT	CASSVDGQGLRELFF
.	TRBV5-1	TRBJ2-3	few	TGCGCCAGTACCCGGGACCAGAGCACAGATACGCAGTATTTT	CASTRDQSTDTQYF
.	TRBV20-1	TRBJ2-5	.	TGCAGTGCTAGGTCTAGCTTTAAAGAGACCCAGTACTTC	CSARSSFKETQYF
.	TRBV15	TRBJ2-5	many	TGTGCCACCAGCAGAGTAGTGTCACAAGAGACCCAGTACTTC	CATSRVVSQETQYF
.	TRBV5-5	TRBJ1-1	.	TGTGCCAGCAGCTCCATAGAGTGGACTCCCCGGGGCACTGAAGCTTTCTTT	CASSSIEWTPRGTEAFF
.	TRBV18	TRBJ1-2	many	TGTGCCAGCTCACCCGAATCTGGGGGAAACTATGGCTACACCTTC	CASSPESGGNYGYTF
.	TRBV5-1	TRBJ1-1	.	TGCGCCAGCAGCCAGGAGGGCCGGATGGTAAGGGGAGCTTTCTTT	CASSQEGRMVRGAFF
.	TRBV5-1	TRBJ1-3	few	TGCGCCAGCAGCTTGGGAAGCCAGGGGAGGGGAAACACCATATATTTT	CASSLGSQGRGNTIYF
.	TRBV5-6	TRBJ2-5	.	TGTGCCAGCAGCTTGGACCGCTCGGGCAGAGAGACCCAGTACTTC	CASSLDRSGRETQYF